Listed below are T cell receptor beta chains from one sample, sequenced in a study of T cells in Graves' hyperthyroidism and ophthalmopathy. MiXCR was run by TCRdb on the multiplex PCR reads, yielding one entry per CDR3 protein. In the table there are 600,000 or so distinct CDR3 sequences, 14% of which are singletons. Sequences were obtained from blood. These receptors all come from a woman aged 18-30 years with Graves' ophthalmopathy. Each CDR3 is given with its conserved first and last residue. Each record gives: V gene, J gene, clone size, D gene, CDR3 protein, CDR3 DNA. D genes are given only for firm matches. Size tells how often a clone was seen (once, few, many) or the class of an expanded clone, and some rows leave it out.

v_gene: TRBV4-2; j_gene: TRBJ2-1; abundance: few; d_gene: .; CDR3aa: CASSQDGLEVEQFF; CDR3nt: TGTGCCAGCAGCCAAGATGGCCTAGAGGTTGAGCAGTTCTTC
v_gene: TRBV12-5; j_gene: TRBJ1-5; abundance: many; d_gene: .; CDR3aa: CASGSNQPQHF; CDR3nt: TGTGCTAGTGGCAGCAATCAGCCCCAGCATTTT
v_gene: TRBV24-1; j_gene: TRBJ2-7; abundance: many; d_gene: .; CDR3aa: CATSGPNEGRGSYEQYF; CDR3nt: TGTGCCACCAGTGGTCCCAACGAAGGGCGGGGCTCCTACGAGCAGTACTTC
v_gene: TRBV28; j_gene: TRBJ1-5; abundance: many; d_gene: TRBD1; CDR3aa: CASREDRGTFVNQPQHF; CDR3nt: TGTGCCAGCAGAGAGGACAGGGGGACCTTCGTCAATCAGCCCCAGCATTTT
v_gene: TRBV6-2/TRBV6-3; j_gene: TRBJ2-2; abundance: many; d_gene: TRBD2; CDR3aa: CASSYHSGRATGELFF; CDR3nt: TGTGCCAGCAGTTACCATAGCGGGAGGGCCACCGGGGAGCTGTTTTTT
v_gene: TRBV7-2; j_gene: TRBJ2-5; abundance: .; d_gene: TRBD1; CDR3aa: CASSIHHRGIISQRVETQYF; CDR3nt: TGTGCCAGCAGCATACACCACAGGGGGATTATATCGCAAAGGGTGGAGACCCAGTACTTC
v_gene: TRBV20-1; j_gene: TRBJ2-7; abundance: many; d_gene: TRBD2; CDR3aa: CSAREVGERGYYEQYF; CDR3nt: TGCAGTGCTAGAGAGGTGGGAGAGCGGGGTTACTACGAGCAGTACTTC
v_gene: TRBV7-2; j_gene: TRBJ2-7; abundance: .; d_gene: .; CDR3aa: CASRDRFSYEQYF; CDR3nt: TGTGCCAGCAGGGACAGATTCTCCTACGAGCAGTACTTC
v_gene: TRBV7-9; j_gene: TRBJ2-3; abundance: many; d_gene: .; CDR3aa: CASSPSGLKGSTDTQYF; CDR3nt: TGTGCCAGCAGCCCCTCGGGACTCAAGGGGAGCACAGATACGCAGTATTTT
v_gene: TRBV5-1; j_gene: TRBJ2-2; abundance: many; d_gene: .; CDR3aa: CASSPTPDLNTGELFF; CDR3nt: TGCGCCAGCAGCCCCACCCCAGATCTAAACACCGGGGAGCTGTTTTTT
v_gene: TRBV5-1; j_gene: TRBJ2-2; abundance: few; d_gene: .; CDR3aa: CASSYRVGELFF; CDR3nt: TGCGCCAGCAGCTATCGAGTGGGGGAGCTGTTTTTT
v_gene: TRBV7-2; j_gene: TRBJ2-7; abundance: many; d_gene: .; CDR3aa: CASSPSSGPYVEQYF; CDR3nt: TGTGCCAGCAGCCCCTCTTCGGGTCCCTACGTGGAGCAGTACTTC
v_gene: TRBV7-3; j_gene: TRBJ2-3; abundance: many; d_gene: .; CDR3aa: CASSLGLETDTQYF; CDR3nt: TGTGCCAGCAGCTTGGGACTGGAAACAGATACGCAGTATTTT
v_gene: TRBV7-9; j_gene: TRBJ2-7; abundance: many; d_gene: .; CDR3aa: CASSSAVEQYF; CDR3nt: TGTGCCAGCAGCTCCGCGGTCGAGCAGTACTTC
v_gene: TRBV28; j_gene: TRBJ2-3; abundance: many; d_gene: TRBD2; CDR3aa: CASSLLRLAGGTDTQYF; CDR3nt: TGTGCCAGCAGTTTATTAAGACTAGCGGGGGGCACAGATACGCAGTATTTT
v_gene: TRBV5-1; j_gene: TRBJ2-7; abundance: many; d_gene: TRBD2; CDR3aa: CASSLVELAGSYEQYF; CDR3nt: TGCGCCAGCAGCTTGGTAGAACTAGCGGGTAGCTACGAGCAGTACTTC
v_gene: TRBV7-2; j_gene: TRBJ1-4; abundance: many; d_gene: .; CDR3aa: CASSTGTRTANEKLFF; CDR3nt: TGTGCCAGCAGCACGGGAACTAGGACAGCTAATGAAAAACTGTTTTTT
v_gene: TRBV28; j_gene: TRBJ2-1; abundance: many; d_gene: TRBD1; CDR3aa: CASSLRWGQYNEQFF; CDR3nt: TGTGCCAGCAGTTTAAGGTGGGGACAGTACAATGAGCAGTTCTTC
v_gene: TRBV28; j_gene: TRBJ2-7; abundance: many; d_gene: TRBD2; CDR3aa: CASSPRTRPYEQYF; CDR3nt: TGTGCCAGCAGTCCCCGGACTAGACCCTACGAGCAGTACTTC
v_gene: TRBV20-1; j_gene: TRBJ1-5; abundance: few; d_gene: TRBD1; CDR3aa: CSAFRGTGNEFNQPQHF; CDR3nt: TGCAGTGCCTTCCGTGGGACAGGGAATGAGTTCAATCAGCCCCAGCATTTT
v_gene: TRBV19; j_gene: TRBJ2-3; abundance: many; d_gene: .; CDR3aa: CASSPPTDYYTDTQYF; CDR3nt: TGTGCCAGTAGTCCTCCGACGGACTATTACACAGATACGCAGTATTTT
v_gene: TRBV6-1; j_gene: TRBJ1-5; abundance: many; d_gene: .; CDR3aa: CASSDYRGNQPQHF; CDR3nt: TGTGCCAGCAGTGATTACAGGGGCAATCAGCCCCAGCATTTT
v_gene: TRBV12-3/TRBV12-4; j_gene: TRBJ2-6; abundance: few; d_gene: .; CDR3aa: CASNRANVLTF; CDR3nt: TGTGCCAGCAATAGGGCCAACGTCCTGACTTTC
v_gene: TRBV19; j_gene: TRBJ2-1; abundance: .; d_gene: TRBD2; CDR3aa: CASSIGSGLAGGSYNEQFF; CDR3nt: TGTGCCAGTAGTATCGGAAGTGGGCTAGCGGGAGGATCCTACAATGAGCAGTTCTTC
v_gene: TRBV2; j_gene: TRBJ1-2; abundance: many; d_gene: TRBD1; CDR3aa: CASSEPQGVDYGYTF; CDR3nt: TGTGCCAGCAGTGAACCCCAGGGGGTGGACTATGGCTACACCTTC
v_gene: TRBV11-3; j_gene: TRBJ2-3; abundance: many; d_gene: .; CDR3aa: CASSSGLRTDTQYF; CDR3nt: TGTGCCAGCAGCTCAGGGCTCCGCACAGATACGCAGTATTTT
v_gene: TRBV3-1; j_gene: TRBJ2-7; abundance: many; d_gene: TRBD2; CDR3aa: CASSQQGLAGALHEQYF; CDR3nt: TGTGCCAGCAGCCAACAGGGACTAGCGGGAGCTCTCCACGAGCAGTACTTC
v_gene: TRBV5-1; j_gene: TRBJ2-7; abundance: many; d_gene: .; CDR3aa: CASSLEGSGSYEQYF; CDR3nt: TGCGCCAGCAGCTTGGAAGGTAGCGGCTCCTACGAGCAGTACTTC
v_gene: TRBV24-1; j_gene: TRBJ2-7; abundance: .; d_gene: TRBD2; CDR3aa: CATSDSRGGAYEQYF; CDR3nt: TGTGCCACCAGTGATTCTCGCGGGGGGGCCTACGAGCAGTACTTC
v_gene: TRBV3-1; j_gene: TRBJ1-1; abundance: many; d_gene: .; CDR3aa: CASSRGSQGQAFF; CDR3nt: TGTGCCAGCAGCCGGGGCAGTCAGGGTCAGGCTTTCTTT
v_gene: TRBV29-1; j_gene: TRBJ2-7; abundance: many; d_gene: TRBD2; CDR3aa: CSVGGGGYEQYF; CDR3nt: TGCAGCGTTGGCGGGGGTGGCTACGAGCAGTACTTC
v_gene: TRBV9; j_gene: TRBJ2-2; abundance: many; d_gene: TRBD2; CDR3aa: CASSFKREYLSGELFF; CDR3nt: TGTGCCAGCAGTTTTAAGCGGGAGTACCTATCCGGGGAGCTGTTTTTT
v_gene: TRBV7-9; j_gene: TRBJ2-5; abundance: many; d_gene: TRBD1; CDR3aa: CASRAGTGQETQYF; CDR3nt: TGTGCCAGCAGGGCCGGGACAGGCCAAGAGACCCAGTACTTC
v_gene: TRBV30; j_gene: TRBJ1-2; abundance: once; d_gene: .; CDR3aa: CAWSGQNYGYTF; CDR3nt: TGTGCCTGGAGTGGGCAGAACTATGGCTACACCTTC
v_gene: TRBV12-3/TRBV12-4; j_gene: TRBJ1-1; abundance: .; d_gene: .; CDR3aa: CASSPAGSEGRAFF; CDR3nt: TGTGCCAGCAGTCCCGCGGGTTCGGAGGGAAGGGCTTTCTTT
v_gene: TRBV10-3; j_gene: TRBJ1-6; abundance: .; d_gene: .; CDR3aa: CAISESIGLSNNSPLHF; CDR3nt: TGTGCCATCAGTGAGTCGATTGGGCTCAGTAATAATTCACCCCTCCACTTT
v_gene: TRBV10-3; j_gene: TRBJ2-7; abundance: many; d_gene: TRBD2; CDR3aa: CAISGGREQYF; CDR3nt: TGTGCCATCAGCGGGGGGAGGGAGCAGTACTTC
v_gene: TRBV9; j_gene: TRBJ1-2; abundance: many; d_gene: .; CDR3aa: CASSARLAQGGGYTF; CDR3nt: TGTGCCAGCAGCGCCAGACTGGCTCAGGGAGGCGGCTACACCTTC
v_gene: TRBV4-3; j_gene: TRBJ1-2; abundance: many; d_gene: .; CDR3aa: CASSRTSLGGYTF; CDR3nt: TGCGCCAGCAGTCGGACATCTCTGGGGGGCTACACCTTC
v_gene: TRBV11-2; j_gene: TRBJ2-1; abundance: many; d_gene: .; CDR3aa: CASSLSGRGLDNEQFF; CDR3nt: TGTGCCAGCAGCTTATCTGGCAGGGGATTAGACAATGAGCAGTTCTTC
v_gene: TRBV5-6; j_gene: TRBJ1-5; abundance: many; d_gene: .; CDR3aa: CASSLGQGYQPQHF; CDR3nt: TGTGCCAGCAGCTTGGGACAAGGGTATCAGCCCCAGCATTTT
v_gene: TRBV13; j_gene: TRBJ2-1; abundance: few; d_gene: TRBD2; CDR3aa: CASSPSGGDLSYNEQFF; CDR3nt: TGTGCCAGCAGCCCTAGCGGAGGAGACCTATCCTACAATGAGCAGTTCTTC
v_gene: TRBV7-9; j_gene: TRBJ2-1; abundance: few; d_gene: TRBD2; CDR3aa: CASSPIYRAGRPYNEQFF; CDR3nt: TGTGCCAGCAGCCCTATTTATAGAGCGGGACGACCTTACAATGAGCAGTTCTTC
v_gene: TRBV6-5; j_gene: TRBJ2-1; abundance: many; d_gene: .; CDR3aa: CASSYSITGRSYNEQFF; CDR3nt: TGTGCCAGCAGTTACTCGATTACAGGGCGCTCCTACAATGAGCAGTTCTTC
v_gene: TRBV5-6; j_gene: TRBJ2-7; abundance: .; d_gene: .; CDR3aa: CASSSFWGTSSYEQYF; CDR3nt: TGTGCCAGCAGCTCTTTTTGGGGCACGAGCTCCTACGAGCAGTACTTC
v_gene: TRBV30; j_gene: TRBJ2-2; abundance: many; d_gene: .; CDR3aa: CAWSEGIGELFF; CDR3nt: TGTGCCTGGAGTGAGGGAATCGGGGAGCTGTTTTTT
v_gene: TRBV27; j_gene: TRBJ1-2; abundance: many; d_gene: .; CDR3aa: CASSRRNSYGYTF; CDR3nt: TGTGCCAGCAGTAGGCGGAATTCCTATGGCTACACCTTC
v_gene: TRBV27; j_gene: TRBJ2-1; abundance: many; d_gene: .; CDR3aa: CASSSPRLVRRNEQFF; CDR3nt: TGTGCCAGCAGTTCCCCTCGACTAGTGAGGAGGAATGAGCAGTTCTTC